The entry that follows covers one T cell receptor (beta chain) sequence. This entry comes from a study of T-cell memory formation after mild COVID-19. About the research overall: Clusters of TCRs were largely donor specific.

J was trimmed by 5 bases and V by 5 bases; bases with no gene match: 14. The CDR3 has 16 amino acids. Germline values: CDR1 SGHDT, CDR2 YYEEEE. TCR alpha and TCR beta cDNA libraries carrying sample barcodes and UMIs came from 5'RACE with constant-segment primers. TCRdb analysed the 5' RACE reads with MiXCR anew, one entry per CDR3 protein. The sample records 560,000 or so distinct CDR3 sequences, 15% to 20% being singletons. Material for sequencing was PBMCs or a T cell subset sorted from them (not recorded which). The TCR comes from an adult woman who had mild COVID-19 (a few samples of this study predate the infection). Cell type and time point are not known. This chain joins TRBV5-6 and TRBJ1-2; 8 bases agree with TRBD1. In DNA form, the CDR3 reads TGTGCCAGCAGTACTGTAACGGCAGGGGGCACGTATGGCTACACCTTC. As protein: CASSTVTAGGTYGYTF.